This TCR beta chain was retrieved from a study of blood T cell repertoires in COVID-19. On the study more broadly: The United States, Italy and Spain were the sources of the acute and convalescent COVID-19 samples. In each case, the material was cDNA or gDNA derived from T cells, B-cell-depleted T cells, or PBMCs.

In the authors' workflow: Scientists estimated how many nucleated cells there were by amplifying reference gene primers. Assay: immunoSEQ multiplex PCR; the TCRdb copy retains only in-frame clones and omits some. V and J calls and clone size are copied from that table; D and trimming were computed from the DNA. The sample lists tens of thousands of clones, 83% occurring once. The CDR3 runs 20 residues. The germline V gene encodes CDR1 SGHTA and CDR2 FQGTGA. Germline trimming cut 5 bases from V and 3 bases from J; bases unmatched to any gene: 22. The clonotype comes from a human donor in a cohort sampled during active COVID-19. The sample taken for sequencing was peripheral blood. V usage is TRBV7-3 and J usage is TRBJ2-5; 9 bases align to TRBD1. CDR3 in amino acids: CASSPWVLGPDRGGKETQYF. The CDR3 nucleotides are TGTGCCAGCAGCCCATGGGTCCTTGGGCCGGACAGGGGAGGAAAAGAGACCCAGTACTTC. The entire variable domain, with the rest obtained from reference TRBV7-3 and TRBJ2-5, is as follows: GAGVSQTPSNKVTEKGKYVELRCDPISGHTALYWYRQSLGQGPEFLIYFQGTGAADDSGLPNDRFFAVRPEGSVSTLKIQRTERGDSAVYLCASSPWVLGPDRGGKETQYFGPGTRLLVL.